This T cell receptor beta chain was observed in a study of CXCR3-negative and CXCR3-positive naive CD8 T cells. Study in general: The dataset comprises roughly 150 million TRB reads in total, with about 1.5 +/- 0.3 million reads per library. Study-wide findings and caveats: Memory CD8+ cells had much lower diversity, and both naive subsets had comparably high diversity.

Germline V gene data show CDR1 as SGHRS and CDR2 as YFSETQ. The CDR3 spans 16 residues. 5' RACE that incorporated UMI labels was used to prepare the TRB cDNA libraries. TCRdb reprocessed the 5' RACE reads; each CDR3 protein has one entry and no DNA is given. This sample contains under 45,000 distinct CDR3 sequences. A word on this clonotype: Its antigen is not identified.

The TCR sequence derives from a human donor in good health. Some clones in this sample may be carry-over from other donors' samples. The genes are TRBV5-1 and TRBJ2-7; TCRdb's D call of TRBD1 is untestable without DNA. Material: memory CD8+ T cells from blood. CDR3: CASSLAPAGASYEQYF.